Sequencing of this T cell receptor (beta chain) was carried out in a study of human T cells and chemical hapten exposure (dated by TCRdb to 2020 to 2023). In the study overall: Libraries were combined into a pool for sequencing, and differences in TCR yield between samples came mainly from small differences in library volumes within the pool. Peripheral blood TCR repertoire changes were tracked in vivo in alopecia patients during primary and secondary sensitization to the hapten diphenylcyclopropenone (DPC). Both TCR alpha and TCR beta chains were sequenced from each blood RNA sample. What the study reported, not specific to this receptor: No change with DPC sensitization was found in the number of TCRs above 1 in 1000 frequency, and no evidence of global repertoire structure alterations was found. Repeated subsampling changed both the strength of the expansion versus patch-test correlation and the threshold at which the correlation became significant.

This clonotype was seen a handful of times. The antigen this receptor binds is unknown. It has no much larger one-base neighbor in the sample; base qualities were not kept. The method behind the library was 5' RACE. Instrument used: Illumina MiSeq. During library preparation, unique molecular identifiers were attached to individual cDNA molecules so that TCRs could be counted quantitatively and reproducibly. The study's own analysis went as follows. Samples had a median of roughly 87,000 TCRs, with a range from roughly 23,224 to 750,000. V, J and CDR3 annotation of the TCR reads was performed with the Decombinator software suite. Every sample was subsampled to the same number of TCRs (28,000) for the PS versus PT1 abundance plots. TCRs were defined as expanded if absent before sensitization and observed at least eight times at the 2-week time point. TCRdb reworked the public reads: Q25 trimming with fastp, MiXCR clone assembly, productive beta chains retained. Rows with a matching CDR3 protein are joined into one entry that keeps the most common DNA and genes. These V and J calls are TCRdb output, not the study's own analysis. This sample gives 95,000 to 120,000 distinct CDR3 sequences in total; around 20% of them show up just once. The biggest ten clones account for around 2.8% of the sample.

Total RNA was isolated from unfractionated whole blood collected in Tempus Blood RNA tubes. About 5 healthy volunteers served as TCR sequencing controls and were bled at day 0, 2 weeks and 6 weeks. Measured from the cysteine to the phenylalanine, the CDR3 is 10 residues long. Only the CDR3 DNA is retained, 30 bases long and in frame from the first base. Trimming takes 7 bases from V and 10 bases from J, and the germline ends sit 11 bases apart. The germline V gene yields SQVTM for CDR1 and ANQGSEA for CDR2. The sequence links TRBV29-1 to TRBJ2-1, with the D gene possibly TRBD1 or TRBD2, each one fitting 6 bases. This sequence was found in a human donor in good health. The CDR3 has the sequence CSARGLEQFF. In nucleotide form, the sequence is TGCAGCGCTCGGGGGCTGGAGCAGTTCTTC.